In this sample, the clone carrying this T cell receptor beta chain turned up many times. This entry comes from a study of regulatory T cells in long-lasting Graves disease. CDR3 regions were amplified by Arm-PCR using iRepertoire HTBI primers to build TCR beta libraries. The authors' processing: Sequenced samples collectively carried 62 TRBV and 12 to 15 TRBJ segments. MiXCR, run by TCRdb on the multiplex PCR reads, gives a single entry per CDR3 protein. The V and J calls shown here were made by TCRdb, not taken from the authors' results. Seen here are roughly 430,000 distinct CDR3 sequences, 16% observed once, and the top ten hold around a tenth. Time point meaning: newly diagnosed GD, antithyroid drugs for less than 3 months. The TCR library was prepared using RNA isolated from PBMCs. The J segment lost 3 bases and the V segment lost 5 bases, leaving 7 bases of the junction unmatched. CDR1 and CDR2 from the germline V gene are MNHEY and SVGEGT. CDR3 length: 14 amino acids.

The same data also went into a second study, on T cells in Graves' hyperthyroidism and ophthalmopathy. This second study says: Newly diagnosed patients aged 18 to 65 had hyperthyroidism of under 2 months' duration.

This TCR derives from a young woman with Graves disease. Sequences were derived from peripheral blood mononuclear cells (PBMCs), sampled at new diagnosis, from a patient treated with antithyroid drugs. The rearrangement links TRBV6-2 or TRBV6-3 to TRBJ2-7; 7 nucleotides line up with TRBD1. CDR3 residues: CASSKTGASYEQYF. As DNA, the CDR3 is TGTGCCAGCAGTAAAACAGGGGCGAGCTACGAGCAGTACTTC.